Listed here is a single T cell receptor (beta chain). No antigen is known for it. Per-base quality was not reported, and no clone a single base away is much larger than it. The cohort consisted of approximately 690 healthy bone marrow donors. Cohort members were all nominally healthy when sampled, although unrecorded immune exposures were likely present. The donor was CMV seropositive and belonged to the group of a few hundred seropositive cohort members. A peripheral blood sample was provided by each donor, and peripheral blood mononuclear cells were used for TCR beta sequencing. Genomic DNA extraction from the blood cell samples was performed with the Qiagen DNeasy Blood Extraction Kit. The data originate from a study of cytomegalovirus exposure and HLA in healthy donors (dated by TCRdb to 2017 to 2019). About the full investigation: An earlier analysis of 550 to 700 of the donors reported 250 to 300 Gb of sequence data and some 100 million unique TCR beta sequences from some 180 million T cells. Every discovery cohort repertoire had been produced on one sequencing platform. Typing coverage varied by locus: about 620-630 donors for A, B, C, DRB1 and DQB1; approximately 520 for DQA1; nearly 610 for DPA1; roughly 450 for DPB1. An early release that covered about 640 HLA-typed donors contained about 290 gigabases of sequencing data and tens of millions of unique TCR sequences. In the later analysis, no new phenotypic data were used to find candidate immune exposures; instead, reliance was placed on TCR beta sequences and their occurrence across donors. The aim of the study was to test whether cataloging public T cell receptors could identify signatures of past pathogen exposure. Roughly 5 DR-DQ haplotypes were handled as single units for association and clustering because linkage in the cohort was strong. Both class I and class II loci were covered by HLA typing, at four-digit resolution. An earlier analysis of about 620 of the donors applied high-throughput TCR beta sequencing to assess whether each TCR beta V gene segment acted as functional or pseudogenic. In a later analysis, previously published TCR beta repertoires from 666 donors were re-analyzed and high-resolution HLA genotyping was added so that TCR occurrence patterns could be studied. The study combined high-throughput TCR immunosequencing, statistical association of individual TCRs with disease status, and machine learning to predict cytomegalovirus infection status. Donor age, sex, ethnicity and CMV serostatus were collected together with the repertoire data. Among the approximately 420 genotyped donors, approximately 81% belonged to the genetic ancestry cluster associated with self-reported Caucasian donors. Among about 390 genotyped donors of the cohort, an average of about 240,000 unique TCR beta nucleotide sequences were sequenced per donor, roughly a sixth of them non-productive. The study used immunosequencing to profile the T cell repertoires of 600 to 850 subjects and linked those repertoires to cytomegalovirus serostatus. A later genetic analysis took genome-wide SNP genotypes for about three fifths of the 666 donors and used that subset as a discovery cohort. In addition to the first cohort of hundreds of subjects, a separate validation cohort of approximately 130 different subjects was used.

Library preparation was by the immunoSEQ multiplex PCR assay. The multiplex PCR relied on a mix of 60 forward primers for TCR Vbeta segments and 13 reverse primers for TCR Jbeta segments. Amplification of the CDR3 region of rearranged TCR beta genes was performed with a multiplex PCR assay on genomic DNA. On the Illumina HiSeq System, the amplified TCR beta libraries were sequenced as 87-base-pair reads. The study's own analysis went as follows. A later analysis counted tens of millions of unique TCR beta chains across the roughly 700 repertoires, and around 12 million of these chains were shared by at least two donors. Raw reads were error-corrected and collapsed into unique sequences by a nearest-neighbor algorithm in which closely related sequences were merged to remove PCR and sequencing errors. CDR3 sequences were aligned to IMGT reference sequences to assign V, D and J gene segments. For a sequence to be retained, a match of at least six nucleotides was required to both a V gene segment and a J gene segment. Rearrangements were classified as productive when the CDR3 lacked stop codons and remained in frame with V and J, and all other rearrangements were classified as non-productive. Following IMGT convention, CDR3 was defined as the stretch from the second conserved V-encoded cysteine to the conserved J-encoded phenylalanine. In an earlier analysis of 500 to 650 of the donors, sequences lacking an unambiguous match to a single V gene segment were excluded. An earlier analysis of some 610 of the donors called V segments functional above 56.7% productive rearrangements and segregating when the between-donor standard deviation exceeded 5%. To diagnose cytomegalovirus status from the catalog of TCR beta chain sequences, a statistical classification framework was built. A later analysis assigned V and J genes by comparing TCR nucleotide sequences with IMGT/GENE-DB human TR gene sequences. Using the TCRdist pipeline, a later analysis assigned CDR3 sequences along with most-parsimonious VDJ recombination scenarios. In a later analysis, each TCR beta chain was defined by its CDR3 amino acid sequence together with its V-gene family, and reads without a unique V-gene family were excluded. To address suspected cross-contamination and a sequencing artifact, a later analysis removed approximately 600 highly shared, low-generation-probability nucleotide sequences. In a later analysis, a clonal expansion index for each public chain was calculated from normalized within-repertoire ranks of inferred template counts. A later analysis computed generation probabilities with a VDJ recombination model fitted to out-of-frame rearrangements, and checked the results against IGoR. In a later analysis, TCR-TCR, TCR-HLA and TCR-CMV co-occurrence was scored with hypergeometric tests, and a repertoire-size bias correction was applied to TCR pairs. To estimate false discovery rates, a later analysis permuted the HLA or CMV assignments 20 times. In a later analysis, co-occurring TCRs were grouped with DBSCAN, and TCRdist sequence similarity was added when clustering was performed within HLA-allele-positive subsets. For co-occurrence clustering, repertoires with fewer than 30,000 or more than 120,000 public chains were excluded, along with roughly 5 repertoires with anomalous nucleotide sharing. The clones in this table, taken by TCRdb from immuneACCESS, are in-frame only. Not every clone is retained; where verified, under half of the shortfall comes from an unresolved V gene, and the cause of the rest is unknown. The DNA was the basis for D and trimming; V, J and clone size are from that table. The sample yields some 110,000 clones; 70% to 80% were counted once. The ten biggest clones cover 2.5% to 3.5% of the sample.

The research as a whole found: Across donors, most TCR sequences were observed very rarely, whereas some public TCRs were present in many individuals. Sequencing depth was assumed to be roughly uniform across donors in the presence/absence analyses, though that assumption may not hold. According to a later analysis, TCR association rates differed among HLA loci, with DRB1 alleles showing the most associated TCRs and HLA-C alleles showing the fewest. According to a later analysis, most CMV-associated TCR beta chains appeared to be HLA-restricted, and the HLA associations seemed to be driven largely by CMV exposure. An earlier analysis of some 590 of the donors showed that most TCR beta V segments appeared in productive rearrangements either about 87% or about 30% of the time, which broadly matched IMGT annotations. According to a later analysis, parvovirus B19, influenza, CMV and Epstein-Barr virus appeared linked to several top co-occurrence clusters. Some 16 rarely observed V segments, including chromosome 9 orphons, were excluded from the earlier analysis of almost 600 of the donors because counts were too low. In vitro tests confirmed that a few of the cytomegalovirus-associated TCR beta chains recognize cytomegalovirus antigens. A further reported finding was that TCR beta sequences accurately predicted the HLA-A and HLA-B alleles for most subjects in the first cohort. The classifier was reported to diagnose cytomegalovirus status with high specificity and sensitivity in both the original cohort and the validation cohort. Specific HLA alleles were associated with 15,000 to 20,000 TCR beta sequences at a false discovery rate of 0.05 in a later analysis. The study listed approximately 150 TCR beta chains as associated with cytomegalovirus. The only immune exposure information available for the cohort was CMV serostatus. When HLA alleles, especially DR and DQ, strongly co-occurred, TCR associations were difficult to assign to individual alleles. Linkage disequilibrium might explain the correlated functional status among segregating V segments, but an unknown experimental factor could not be ruled out. The sequencing pipeline was judged likely to have produced a cluster of highly shared sequence variants as a technical artifact. In a later analysis, HLA-associated TCR beta chains showed more clonal expansion and lower generation probabilities than non-associated chains that were equally common. An association between a missense DCLRE1C variant and V-gene and J-gene trimming of TCR beta chains was found in a later genetic analysis and replicated in an independent cohort. In this cohort, only TCR beta chains were sequenced, and detectable features were limited by the absence of alpha or paired-chain data. Because some donors lacked HLA typing at each locus, the association tests relied only on the typed subset. The authors suggested that the approach could potentially be extended to other disease states and immunological phenotypes. In a later genetic analysis, fewer N-insertions in productive TCRs were reported among donors in an Asian-associated ancestry cluster than the roughly 640-donor mean.

Input material: PBMCs. The TCR comes from a woman younger than 30 in good health and CMV-seropositive.

The DNA sequence is TGTGCCAGCACCCTCTCCGGGACAGTGAACACTGAAGCTTTCTTT. The translation is CASTLSGTVNTEAFF. The V and J genes are TRBV6-6 and TRBJ1-1, and 7 junction bases match TRBD1. Including cysteine and phenylalanine, the CDR3 has 15 amino acids. Only the CDR3 part of the read is kept: 45 bases, read in frame from the first base. CDR1 and CDR2 (MNHNY, SVGAGI) derive from the germline V gene (reference sequence). Clipping removes 7 bases from V and 0 bases from J, with 8 as the unmatched junction base count.